These T cell receptor beta chains were read from a single sample in a study of blood T cell repertoires in COVID-19. TCRdb keeps only in-frame clones here, not all; method: immunoSEQ multiplex PCR. This sample yields roughly 200,000 clones, of which around 90% are seen a single time; 1.2% belongs to the top ten. Sequencing was carried out using PBMCs or T cells enriched from blood (not recorded which). The origin of the receptors is a young man who had recovered from COVID-19. Both conserved end residues are part of each CDR3. The D gene is left open where the match is weak. Clone size is not always given. Where it is, it says once, few, many or a class for expanded clones.

V gene	clone size	D gene	J gene	CDR3 protein	CDR3 DNA
TRBV9	-	-	TRBJ2-7	CASSPYEQYF	TGTGCCAGCAGTCCTTACGAGCAGTACTTC
TRBV18	-	-	TRBJ2-7	CASSPGASGISYEQYF	TGTGCCAGCTCACCGGGCGCGTCGGGGATCTCCTACGAGCAGTACTTC
TRBV6-5	-	TRBD1	TRBJ1-2	CASSSDRGLYGYTF	TGTGCCAGCAGTTCGGACAGGGGGCTGTATGGCTACACCTTC
TRBV5-1	-	TRBD1	TRBJ2-7	CASSLVPGGHEQYF	TGCGCCAGCAGCTTGGTTCCAGGGGGCCACGAGCAGTACTTC
TRBV18	-	TRBD1	TRBJ2-5	CASSLQTGTGLRETQYF	TGTGCCAGCTCACTTCAGACCGGGACAGGGTTAAGAGAGACCCAGTACTTC
TRBV19	-	-	TRBJ1-5	CASSPREDSNQPQHF	TGTGCCAGTAGTCCCAGAGAGGATAGCAATCAGCCCCAGCATTTT
TRBV5-4	-	TRBD2	TRBJ2-5	CASSFGTSKETQYF	TGTGCCAGCAGCTTCGGGACTAGCAAGGAGACCCAGTACTTC
TRBV7-2	-	-	TRBJ2-1	CASSLRWAGSSYNEQFF	TGTGCCAGCAGCCTTAGATGGGCGGGCAGCTCCTACAATGAGCAGTTCTTC
TRBV5-4	-	-	TRBJ1-6	CASSLDFGGYNSPLHF	TGTGCCAGCAGCTTGGATTTCGGGGGGTATAATTCACCCCTCCACTTT
TRBV5-1	-	-	TRBJ1-2	CASSLAAGFGYTF	TGCGCCAGCAGCTTGGCGGCAGGATTTGGCTACACCTTC
TRBV29-1	-	TRBD2	TRBJ2-1	CSVEIRLAGNNEQFF	TGCAGCGTTGAAATAAGACTAGCGGGTAATAATGAGCAGTTCTTC
TRBV6-4	once	TRBD2	TRBJ2-3	CASSSGGSTDTQYF	TGTGCCAGCAGTAGCGGGGGAAGCACAGATACGCAGTATTTT
TRBV9	-	TRBD1	TRBJ1-2	CASSVEGQGNYGYTF	TGTGCCAGCAGCGTAGAGGGACAGGGAAACTATGGCTACACCTTC
TRBV18	-	TRBD1	TRBJ1-5	CASSPPGTGDQPQHF	TGTGCCAGCTCACCTCCGGGGACAGGGGATCAGCCCCAGCATTTT
TRBV29-1	once	TRBD1	TRBJ1-3	CSVWTGSAGNTIYF	TGCAGCGTTTGGACAGGATCTGCCGGAAACACCATATATTTT
TRBV24-1	-	-	TRBJ1-3	CATQGQPGNTIYF	TGTGCCACCCAAGGACAGCCTGGAAACACCATATATTTT
TRBV27	-	-	TRBJ2-7	CASSSAQGYEQYF	TGTGCCAGCAGTTCCGCCCAGGGATACGAGCAGTACTTC
TRBV6-5	-	TRBD2	TRBJ2-6	CASSWEGSGANVLTF	TGTGCCAGCAGTTGGGAGGGCTCTGGGGCCAACGTCCTGACTTTC
TRBV7-9	-	TRBD1	TRBJ1-5	CASSVGQINQPQHF	TGTGCCAGCAGCGTGGGACAGATCAATCAGCCCCAGCATTTT
TRBV6-5	-	-	TRBJ1-2	CASSSAGDYGYTF	TGTGCCAGCAGTTCAGCGGGTGACTATGGCTACACCTTC
TRBV7-9	-	-	TRBJ2-1	CASSSPGDNEQFF	TGTGCCAGCAGCTCTCCAGGGGACAATGAGCAGTTCTTC
TRBV11-2	-	-	TRBJ1-2	CASSLDQGGNGYTF	TGTGCCAGCAGCTTAGATCAGGGTGGGAATGGCTACACCTTC
TRBV5-1	-	-	TRBJ1-2	CASSLAGGYYGYTF	TGCGCCAGCAGCTTGGCCGGGGGGTACTATGGCTACACCTTC
TRBV3-1/TRBV3-2	few	TRBD2	TRBJ2-3	CASSQASGGLHGTDTQYF	TGTGCCAGCAGCCAAGCTAGCGGGGGCCTCCATGGCACAGATACGCAGTATTTT
TRBV24-1	-	-	TRBJ2-2	CATSGPVNTGELFF	TGTGCCACCAGTGGGCCAGTCAACACCGGGGAGCTGTTTTTT
TRBV2	-	-	TRBJ2-7	CASTLQGPNYEQYF	TGTGCCAGCACCCTCCAGGGGCCAAACTACGAGCAGTACTTC
TRBV6-5	-	TRBD1	TRBJ2-7	CASSSSDRGIDRGDF	TGTGCCAGCAGTTCCTCAGACAGGGGTATTGACCGAGGGGACTTC
TRBV29-1	-	-	TRBJ1-1	CSVVGGGNTEAFF	TGCAGCGTTGTAGGAGGCGGGAACACTGAAGCTTTCTTT
TRBV4-3	-	TRBD1	TRBJ1-6	CASSQGQPNSPLHF	TGCGCCAGCAGCCAGGGACAGCCCAATTCACCCCTCCACTTT
TRBV21-1	-	-	TRBJ2-1	CASSEQVPPIYNEQFF	TGTGCCAGCAGCGAACAGGTCCCCCCTATTTACAATGAGCAGTTCTTC
TRBV7-2	-	TRBD1	TRBJ1-2	CASSSNRGGYTF	TGTGCCAGCAGCTCTAACAGGGGCGGCTACACCTTC
TRBV7-9	-	TRBD2	TRBJ2-1	CASSLGLAGGRSQFF	TGTGCCAGCAGCCTAGGACTAGCGGGAGGGAGATCGCAGTTCTTC
TRBV28	once	TRBD1	TRBJ2-7	CASTGGAIYEQYF	TGTGCCAGCACAGGGGGCGCGATCTACGAGCAGTACTTC
TRBV7-8	-	TRBD2	TRBJ2-1	CASSSGLVGGAYNEQFF	TGTGCCAGCAGCTCCGGACTAGTAGGTGGGGCCTACAATGAGCAGTTCTTC
TRBV27	few	TRBD1	TRBJ2-7	CASSLSPTGDEQYF	TGTGCCAGCAGTTTATCCCCTACAGGGGACGAGCAGTACTTC
TRBV10-3	-	-	TRBJ1-2	CAISVADTRNYGYTF	TGTGCCATCAGTGTAGCGGATACGCGAAACTATGGCTACACCTTC
TRBV30	-	TRBD1	TRBJ1-6	CAWSVVDRVFSPLHF	TGTGCCTGGAGTGTGGTGGACAGGGTCTTTTCACCCCTCCACTTT
TRBV5-1	-	TRBD2	TRBJ2-1	CASSLAGGGLSGNEQFF	TGCGCCAGCAGCCTGGCCGGGGGGGGCCTGAGCGGGAATGAGCAGTTCTTC
TRBV28	-	TRBD2	TRBJ2-5	CAHSGSWEGHETQYF	TGTGCCCACAGCGGTTCGTGGGAGGGCCACGAGACCCAGTACTTC
TRBV14	-	TRBD1	TRBJ1-6	CASSQETGNSPLHF	TGTGCCAGCAGCCAAGAGACAGGGAATTCACCCCTCCACTTT
TRBV11-2	-	TRBD2	TRBJ2-1	CASSLGSGGPYNEQFF	TGTGCCAGCAGCTTAGGGAGCGGGGGCCCATACAATGAGCAGTTCTTC
TRBV10-3	-	-	TRBJ2-7	CAISVGQGQHYEQYF	TGTGCCATCAGTGTAGGGCAGGGTCAACACTACGAGCAGTACTTC
TRBV5-4	-	TRBD2	TRBJ2-3	CASRLAGGPYTQYF	TGTGCCAGCAGGCTAGCGGGGGGGCCCTATACGCAGTATTTT
TRBV23-1	-	-	TRBJ2-1	CASSRGGPLGYNEQFF	TGCGCCAGCAGTCGGGGGGGGCCGCTGGGCTACAATGAGCAGTTCTTC